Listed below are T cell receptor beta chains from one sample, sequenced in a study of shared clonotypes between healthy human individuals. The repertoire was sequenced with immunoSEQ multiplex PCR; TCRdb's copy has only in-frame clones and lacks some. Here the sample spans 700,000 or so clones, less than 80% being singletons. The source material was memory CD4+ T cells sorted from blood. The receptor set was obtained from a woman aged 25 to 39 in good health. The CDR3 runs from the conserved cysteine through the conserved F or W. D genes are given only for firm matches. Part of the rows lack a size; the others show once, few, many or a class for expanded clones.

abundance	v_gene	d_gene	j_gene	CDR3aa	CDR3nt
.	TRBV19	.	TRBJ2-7	CASSIVRGRSRTYEQYF	TGTGCCAGTAGTATAGTGCGGGGAAGGAGTCGGACCTACGAGCAGTACTTC
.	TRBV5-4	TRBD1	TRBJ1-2	CASSPDRGHGYTF	TGTGCCAGCAGTCCGGACAGGGGGCATGGCTACACCTTC
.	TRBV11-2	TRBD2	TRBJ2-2	CASSLDTTSGRDIGELFF	TGTGCCAGCAGCTTAGACACGACTAGCGGGAGGGATATCGGGGAGCTGTTTTTT
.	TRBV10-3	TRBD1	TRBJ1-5	CAIKGQGTYQPQHF	TGTGCCATCAAGGGACAGGGGACGTATCAGCCCCAGCATTTT
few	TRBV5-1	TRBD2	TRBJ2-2	CASSQLAGGPTGELFF	TGCGCCAGCAGCCAACTAGCGGGAGGACCCACCGGGGAGCTGTTTTTT
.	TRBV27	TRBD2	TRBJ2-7	CASSLQSPGLAISYEQYF	TGTGCCAGCAGTTTACAAAGCCCGGGACTAGCGATCAGTTACGAGCAGTACTTC
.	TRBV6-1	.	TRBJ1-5	CASRDDNNQPQHF	TGTGCCAGCAGAGACGATAACAATCAGCCCCAGCATTTT
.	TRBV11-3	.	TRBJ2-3	CASSLSQSTDTQYF	TGTGCCAGCAGCTTAAGTCAAAGCACAGATACGCAGTATTTT
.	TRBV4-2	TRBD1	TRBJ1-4	CASSQGTGIEERLFF	TGTGCCAGCAGCCAAGGGACAGGGATTGAGGAGCGACTGTTTTTT
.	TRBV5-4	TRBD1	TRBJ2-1	CASSSRAQGANGEQFF	TGTGCCAGCAGCTCGAGGGCACAGGGGGCGAATGGTGAGCAGTTCTTC
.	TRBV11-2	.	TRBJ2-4	CASSSNRVNIQYF	TGTGCCAGCAGCTCGAACAGGGTAAACATTCAGTACTTC
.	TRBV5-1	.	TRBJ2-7	CASSLDRGTYEQYF	TGCGCCAGCAGCTTGGATAGGGGTACCTACGAGCAGTACTTC
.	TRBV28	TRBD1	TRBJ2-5	CASSPAGTGAGETQYF	TGTGCCAGCAGTCCAGCCGGGACAGGGGCTGGTGAGACCCAGTACTTC
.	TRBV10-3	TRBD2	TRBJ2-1	CAISEREGLRDEQFF	TGTGCCATCAGTGAGCGGGAGGGCCTTCGTGATGAGCAGTTCTTC
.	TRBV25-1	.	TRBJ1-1	CASSAALNTEAFF	TGTGCCAGCAGTGCCGCTTTGAACACTGAAGCTTTCTTT
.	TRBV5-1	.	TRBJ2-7	CASSPGPTYEQYF	TGCGCCAGCAGCCCCGGACCGACCTACGAGCAGTACTTC
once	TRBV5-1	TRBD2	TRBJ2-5	CASSLSTSGQETQYF	TGCGCCAGCAGCTTGTCTACTAGCGGACAAGAGACCCAGTACTTC
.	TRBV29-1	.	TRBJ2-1	CSVGTVRSNEQFF	TGCAGCGTGGGAACAGTCCGATCCAATGAGCAGTTCTTC
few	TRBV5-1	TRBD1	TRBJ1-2	CASSLITGDYGYTF	TGCGCCAGCAGCTTGATCACAGGGGACTATGGCTACACCTTC
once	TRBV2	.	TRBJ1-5	CASSDRDNNQPQHF	TGTGCCAGCAGTGATAGGGACAACAATCAGCCCCAGCATTTT
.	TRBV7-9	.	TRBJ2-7	CASSFGAEQYF	TGTGCCAGCAGCTTTGGGGCCGAGCAGTACTTC
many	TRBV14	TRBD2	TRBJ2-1	CASSLLAGGRNEQFF	TGTGCCAGCAGCCTCCTGGCGGGAGGGAGGAATGAGCAGTTCTTC
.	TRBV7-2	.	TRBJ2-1	CASSPTGPRGSEQFF	TGTGCCAGCAGCCCTACGGGCCCCCGGGGAAGTGAGCAGTTCTTC
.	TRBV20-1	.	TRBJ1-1	CSAIRSFEAFF	TGCAGTGCTATACGGTCCTTTGAAGCTTTCTTT
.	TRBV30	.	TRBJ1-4	CAWSVLPGKLFF	TGTGCCTGGAGTGTTCTTCCAGGAAAACTGTTTTTT
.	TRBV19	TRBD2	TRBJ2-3	CASQTGLAGTDTQYF	TGTGCCAGTCAAACGGGGCTAGCGGGCACAGATACGCAGTATTTT
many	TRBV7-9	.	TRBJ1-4	CASSQVVGVGDEKLFF	TGTGCCAGCAGTCAAGTCGTAGGGGTGGGTGATGAAAAACTGTTTTTT
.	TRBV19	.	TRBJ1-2	CASSIPQSRYGYTF	TGTGCCAGTAGTATACCCCAATCCCGCTATGGCTACACCTTC
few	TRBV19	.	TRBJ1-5	CASSMEEVSGNQPQHF	TGTGCCAGTAGTATGGAGGAGGTGAGCGGCAATCAGCCCCAGCATTTT
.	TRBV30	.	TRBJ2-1	CAWSKRANNEQFF	TGTGCCTGGAGTAAAAGGGCCAACAATGAGCAGTTCTTC